This TCR beta chain was obtained from a study of Graves' ophthalmopathy and Graves' hyperthyroidism. Regarding the study as a whole: Most expanded clonotypes from thyroid (those above 0.001 frequency) were also found in blood.

It was on clinical symptoms, serum thyroxine, TRAb, thyroid ultrasound and orbital computed tomography that diagnosis relied. There are a few counts of this clonotype. The antigen is not known. Germline CDR1 is DFQATT and CDR2 is SNEGSKA (reference sequence). J was trimmed by 6 bases and V by 1 base; bases with no gene match: 4. This CDR3 is built from 14 residues. Scientists amplified the TCR beta CDR3 regions from RNA transcripts. Second-round multiplex PCR came after first-round RT-PCR with HTBI primers. TCRdb reanalysed the multiplex PCR reads using MiXCR and keeps one entry per CDR3 protein. Of hundreds of thousands of distinct CDR3 sequences in the sample, 22% were seen once.

Sequencing was performed on peripheral blood. This chain uses TRBV20-1 with TRBJ2-2, with TRBD2 matching over 8 bases. The sequence derives from a woman aged 18-29 years with stable Graves' hyperthyroidism. Some clones in this sample may be carry-over from other donors' samples. CDR3 sequence (DNA): TGCAGTGCTAGAGCGGGAGGGCCCGCCGGGGAGCTGTTTTTT. This sequence encodes CSARAGGPAGELFF.